A selection of T cell receptor beta chains follows, all from one sample in a study of blood T cells in healthy people across ages. TCRdb called the 5' RACE reads again in MiXCR, with one record for every CDR3 protein. The table includes 1.5 million to 2 million distinct CDR3 sequences, approximately 30% detected once. Material: blood. These receptors originate from a woman under 40 in good health. Both conserved end residues are trimmed from each CDR3. Part of the rows lack a size; the others show once, few, many or a class for expanded clones.

size	J	V	CDR3
many	TRBJ2-7	TRBV20-1	SARGSTRGLAGGNEQY
NA	TRBJ2-1	TRBV5-5	ASSPGRKGAPNNEQF
NA	TRBJ1-2	TRBV20-1	SASSQGLSGYT
many	TRBJ2-7	TRBV12-5	ASGRSGTGTYEQY
NA	TRBJ1-6	TRBV28	ASSLGYGRPLH
many	TRBJ2-1	TRBV20-1	SATLKAGYNEQF
few	TRBJ2-7	TRBV7-6	ASSRGQGDVHEQY
many	TRBJ2-7	TRBV6-5	ATKPTGTGTSYEQY
NA	NA	TRBV11-2	ASSSQGVGEQY
few	TRBJ2-1	TRBV24-1	ATSDSRTSGGSAKYEQF
NA	TRBJ2-1	TRBV12-3/TRBV12-4	ASSPGLAGVDNEQF
many	TRBJ2-1	TRBV30	AWNAASGRNEQF
few	TRBJ2-7	TRBV20-1	SASHPRDRLYEQY
many	TRBJ2-5	TRBV20-1	SARDGDRQY
few	TRBJ1-1	TRBV18	ASSTSPLRNTEAF
NA	TRBJ2-4	TRBV9	ASSVGTGMDLAKNIQY
few	TRBJ2-3	TRBV7-2	ASSLELSPDTQY
few	TRBJ2-3	TRBV2	ASSRLAGGLSTDTQY
NA	TRBJ2-7	TRBV20-1	SARAGEETKY
NA	TRBJ1-1	TRBV10-2	ATQAGMGTEAF
NA	TRBJ1-5	TRBV18	ASSPTTGTSNQPQH
once	NA	TRBV12-3/TRBV12-4	ASSLEFGTSGRQGQGEQY
NA	TRBJ2-1	TRBV7-2	ASLALAGVMTVNEQF
few	TRBJ1-5	TRBV5-1	ASSLGLTDQPQH
few	TRBJ2-1	TRBV7-8	ASSLGTSGEDNEQF
few	TRBJ1-1	TRBV29-1	SVKDSLNTEAF
NA	TRBJ2-3	TRBV28	ASSGGRPSTDTQY
NA	TRBJ2-3	TRBV5-6	ANNLSGYADTQY
few	TRBJ2-1	TRBV4-1	ASSQADWGGQNEQF
many	NA	TRBV12-3/TRBV12-4	ASSLLTGGETQY
NA	TRBJ2-1	TRBV7-2	ASRTSGRTSYNGQF
many	TRBJ2-6	TRBV3-1	ASSQPRGANVLT
NA	TRBJ2-1	TRBV12-3/TRBV12-4	ASSLPPDEQF
NA	TRBJ2-1	TRBV2	ASSDEAGGGYEQF
few	TRBJ2-2	TRBV12-3/TRBV12-4	ASRGQGGELF
NA	TRBJ2-3	TRBV5-6	ASSLAQAGTDTQY
NA	TRBJ1-1	TRBV19	ASSIEAGGVSEAF
few	TRBJ1-5	TRBV6-5	ASSQDRGRNQPQH
once	TRBJ2-1	TRBV10-1	VSSPASGTGGSYNEQF
NA	TRBJ1-1	TRBV5-6	ASSRRSEAF
many	TRBJ2-7	TRBV20-1	SAVSGGSSYEQY
NA	TRBJ2-1	TRBV12-3/TRBV12-4	ASREDLREDNEQF